The 24 T cell receptor beta chains below all came from one sample that was sequenced in a study of human T cells and chemical hapten exposure. Unseparated into fractions, whole blood served as the source from which total RNA was extracted. Unique molecular identifiers were linked by the library to individual cDNA molecules. TCRdb re-called the reads through MiXCR, storing one row per CDR3 protein. The table lists about 210 distinct CDR3 sequences, less than 45% of them singletons. The sample taken for sequencing was whole blood. The receptors come from a human donor who had alopecia or was a healthy volunteer (not recorded which). Some clones in this sample may be carry-over from other donors' samples. This table probably holds off-target reads from a library built for another chain.

This clonotype has just one count. The junction departs from germline at one end; a sequencing error may be responsible. The V call is TRBV7-3, the J call TRBJ1-6, with D possibly matching TRBD1 (5 bases). Germline V gene sequence: CDR1 SGHTA, CDR2 FQGTGA. There are 13 residues in the CDR3. The CDR3 DNA is TGTGCCAGCCCCCGGGGCGAAAAATTCACCCCTCCCTTT. Translated: CASPRGEKFTPPF.

The chain uses TRBV27 and TRBJ1-5; D gene uncertain. V was pared by 5 bases and J by 5 bases, with 13 bases between. Germline CDR1 is MNHEY and CDR2 is SMNVEV (reference sequence). This CDR3 region has 14 residues. The CDR3 protein is CASSLLGEYQPQHF. For the CDR3, the DNA is TGTGCCAGCAGTCTTCTTGGAGAATATCAGCCCCAGCATTTT.

The rearrangement links TRBV4-2 to TRBJ2-7; TRBD1 might be the D (6 bases). The CDR3 has 13 amino acids. Trimming took off 3 bases at V and 6 bases at J, with 12 bases between the two ends. Germline V gene sequence: CDR1 LGHNA, CDR2 YNFKEQ. CDR3 residues: CASSQAGAREQYF. CDR3 nucleotides: TGTGCCAGCAGCCAGGCAGGGGCCCGCGAGCAGTACTTC.

A few counts support this clonotype. The chain employs TRBV20-1 and TRBJ2-5; TRBD2 agrees at 8 bases. V lost 1 base and J lost 4; bases outside the gene matches: 8. The CDR3 loop spans 15 amino acids. Germline CDR1 and CDR2: DFQATT and SNEGSKA (reference sequence). The CDR3 sequence is CSARGTGGPPETQYF. In nucleotides, the CDR3 is TGCAGTGCTAGAGGCACGGGAGGGCCCCCAGAGACCCAGTACTTC.

The genes are TRBV5-1 and TRBJ2-2; 9 bases agree with TRBD1. The CDR3 length is 18 residues. With 0 bases clipped from V and 3 bases from J, the junction kept 9 bases outside the gene matches. Germline V CDR1 and CDR2: SGHRS, YFSETQ. The CDR3 DNA sequence: TGCGCCAGCAGCTTGGGCACGAAGACAGGGGGATACACCGGGGAGCTGTTTTTT. Translation: CASSLGTKTGGYTGELFF.

This clonotype qualifies as hyperexpanded. V and J are TRBV7-9 and TRBJ2-3; 9 positions agree with TRBD1. The CDR3 spans 15 residues. V lost 5 bases, J lost 2 bases, and 5 bases stayed unmatched. The germline V gene has CDR1 SEHNR and CDR2 FQNEAQ (reference sequence). Here the CDR3 reads CASSRGTGNTDTQYF. The CDR3 nucleotides are TGTGCCAGCAGCCGAGGGACAGGGAACACAGATACGCAGTATTTT.

This clonotype turned up a few times. V usage is TRBV10-3 and J usage is TRBJ2-3, with D perhaps matching TRBD2 (6 bases). The CDR3 has 13 residues. CDR1 and CDR2 from the germline V gene are ENHRY and SYGVKD. Trimming left V 4 bases short and J 6 bases short, with 11 bases between. CDR3 loop: CAISAAGSDTQYF. Written as DNA, the CDR3 is TGTGCCATCAGTGCTGCGGGGTCGGATACGCAGTATTTT.

Relative to its sample, this clonotype is hyperexpanded. The V call is TRBV7-3, the J call TRBJ2-5; 10 nucleotides align to TRBD1. After removal of 2 bases from V and 5 bases from J, the junction contained 14 bases not matched to a gene. Looked up from germline, CDR1 is SGHTA and CDR2 is FQGTGA. The CDR3 length is 18 residues. The CDR3 DNA sequence: TGTGCCAGCAGCTTAGAGCGCGGGACAGGGGACCTGAGGGAGACCCAGTACTTC. Its translation is CASSLERGTGDLRETQYF.

The chain employs TRBV14 and TRBJ2-1; TRBD1 aligns across 7 bases. This CDR3 is 14 amino acids long. Per germline, CDR1 SGHDN and CDR2 FVKESK. J gave up 10 bases and V 3 bases, and 9 bases lay outside the gene matches. CDR3: CASSHWDSNLEQFF. CDR3 in DNA: TGTGCCAGCAGCCACTGGGACAGCAATTTAGAGCAGTTCTTC.

J is TRBJ2-3 and V is TRBV18, with D maybe TRBD1 (6 bases). V lost 2 bases, J lost 4 bases, and 10 bases lay in between. The CDR3 spans 14 residues. Germline CDR1 KGHSH, CDR2 LQKENI. As DNA, the CDR3 is TGTGCCAGCTCACCATTTAGGACAGCAGATACGCAGTATTTT. This codes for CASSPFRTADTQYF. Filled out from reference TRBV18 and TRBJ2-3, the complete variable domain reads NAGVMQNPRHLVRRRGQEARLRCSPMKGHSHVYWYRQLPEEGLKFMVYLQKENIIDESGMPKERFSAEFPKEGPSILRIQQVVRGDSAAYFCASSPFRTADTQYFGPGTRLTVL.

This clonotype is large (0.1 to 1%) within its sample. The chain carries TRBV6-5 and TRBJ1-1; D ambiguous. The ends were cut back, 5 bases at V and 4 bases at J, with 11 bases in the middle. The length of the CDR3 is 13 residues. CDR1 and CDR2 (germline): MNHEY, SVGAGI. CDR3 bases: TGTGCCAGCAGTGCCCCGGGCGCCACTGAAGCTTTCTTT. It is translated as CASSAPGATEAFF.

This clonotype was observed a few times. The chain carries TRBV7-9 and TRBJ1-5, with D possibly TRBD1 on 6 matching bases. The V and J ends lost 2 bases and 3 bases respectively, with 11 bases between them. Germline lookup yields CDR1 SEHNR and CDR2 FQNEAQ (reference sequence). The CDR3 consists of 15 residues. Here the CDR3 reads CASSLSGGANQPQHF. For the CDR3, the DNA is TGTGCCAGCAGCTTATCTGGGGGGGCCAATCAGCCCCAGCATTTT.

This clonotype was seen more than once but under ten times. The chain couples TRBV27 to TRBJ2-2; D possibly corresponds to TRBD1 (5 bases). V shed 7 bases and J shed 4 bases, with 19 bases lying between them. This CDR3 is built from 16 residues. Per the germline V gene, CDR1 is MNHEY and CDR2 is SMNVEV (reference sequence). CDR3 bases: TGTGCCAGCACCCTCCTAGGACACGCGAGCACCGGGGAGCTGTTTTTT. The encoded protein is CASTLLGHASTGELFF.

This clonotype turned up a few times. The CDR3 sequence is CASSDAYTDTQYF. The CDR3 bases are TGTGCCAGCAGCGACGCCTACACAGATACGCAGTATTTT. V and J are TRBV9 and TRBJ2-3; D not resolved. The ends were cut back, 3 bases at V and 2 bases at J, with 7 bases in the middle. Germline V gives CDR1 SGDLS, CDR2 YYNGEE. The CDR3 extends over 13 amino acids.

V gene TRBV7-9 combines with J gene TRBJ1-5, with TRBD1 as a possible D gene (6 bases). This CDR3 is built from 15 residues. Germline V gives CDR1 SEHNR, CDR2 FQNEAQ (reference sequence). Trimming took 5 bases from V and 7 from J, leaving 18 bases between them. CDR3 DNA sequence: TGTGCCAGCAGCCCCGAGGGGGGGCCTCAACAGCCCCAGCATTTT. The encoded protein is CASSPEGGPQQPQHF.

This clonotype was observed a handful of times. The rearrangement links TRBV6-6 to TRBJ2-7, with D possibly called TRBD1 or TRBD2 (5 bases each). Per germline, CDR1 MNHNY and CDR2 SVGAGI (reference sequence). The CDR3 runs to 13 residues. Trimming stripped 5 bases from V and 3 bases from J, with 11 bases between. CDR3 nucleotide sequence: TGTGCCAGCAGTGGGGACGGGTTCTACGAGCAGTACTTC. Translating gives CASSGDGFYEQYF.

J is TRBJ2-3 and V is TRBV7-9; 8 bases are a match to TRBD2. Germline CDR1 and CDR2: SEHNR and FQNEAQ (reference sequence). The junction had 10 bases not matched to a gene; V was cut back by 2 bases and J by 0 bases. The CDR3 is made up of 18 amino acids. The CDR3 loop reads CASSLNRIQRGSTDTQYF. The CDR3 DNA sequence: TGTGCCAGCAGCTTAAACCGTATACAGCGGGGGAGCACAGATACGCAGTATTTT.

This chain joins TRBV5-8 and TRBJ2-7; D perhaps matches TRBD1 (5 bases). The CDR3 has 13 residues. V was cut by 0 bases and J by 3 bases, with 7 bases left in between. Germline assignment: CDR1 SGHTS and CDR2 YDEGEE. CDR3 in DNA: TGTGCCAGCAGCTTGGACAGGAGCTACGAGCAGTACTTC. This sequence encodes CASSLDRSYEQYF.

This clonotype was observed a handful of times. The chain employs TRBV7-9 and TRBJ1-6; TRBD1 is a possible D gene (6 bases). The CDR3 spans 12 residues. The V and J ends lost 11 bases and 11 bases respectively, with 16 bases between them. CDR1 and CDR2 from the germline V gene are SEHNR and FQNEAQ (reference sequence). The CDR3 DNA is TGTGCCGCGGGGCAGGGGTTGACACCCCTCCACTTT. This gives the protein CAAGQGLTPLHF. Drawing the rest from reference TRBV7-9 and TRBJ1-6, the complete variable domain is DTGVSQNPRHKITKRGQNVTFRCDPISEHNRLYWYRQTLGQGPEFLTYFQNEAQLEKSRLLSDRFSAERPKGSFSTLEIQRTEQGDSAMYLCAAGQGLTPLHFGNGTRLTVT.

V gene TRBV28 combines with J gene TRBJ1-2; D unresolved. Germline V lookup: CDR1 MDHEN, CDR2 SYDVKM. The V gene lost 3 bases and the J gene lost 5 bases, with 10 bases spanning the gap. The CDR3 has 13 residues. CDR3 sequence (DNA): TGTGCCAGCAGTTTGGCAGAGGGATATGGCTACACCTTC. Translated: CASSLAEGYGYTF.

The rearrangement uses TRBV7-2 and TRBJ2-1; D call uncertain. Deletions cut 6 bases from V and 7 bases from J, with 10 bases between. The CDR3 consists of 12 residues. CDR1 is SGHTA and CDR2 is FQGNSA in the germline V gene. The CDR3 DNA follows: TGTGCCAGCAGTCGTCAGAGGAATGAGCAGTTCTTC. Translating it yields CASSRQRNEQFF.

In this sample, this clonotype is large. The chain joins TRBV7-2 to TRBJ2-3; possible D gene TRBD2, 7 bases. The CDR3 contains 14 residues. Germline CDR1 SGHTA, CDR2 FQGNSA. Trimming stripped 3 bases from V and 4 bases from J, with 11 bases between. CDR3 nucleotides: TGTGCCAGCAGCTTGGGGGGGGCGGCAGATACGCAGTATTTT. Residues: CASSLGGAADTQYF.

Judged by abundance, this clonotype is large (0.1 to 1%). The chain is built from TRBV27 and TRBJ2-3, with TRBD2 identical over 8 bases. Germline V gives CDR1 MNHEY, CDR2 SMNVEV (reference sequence). The CDR3 spans 16 residues. The V segment lost 2 bases and the J segment 2 bases; nucleotides outside the gene matches: 6. CDR3: CASSLNPAGVTDTQYF. Here the CDR3 DNA reads TGTGCCAGCAGTTTAAACCCAGCGGGGGTCACAGATACGCAGTATTTT.

The chain employs TRBV12-5 and TRBJ2-7; D is unclear. Trimming removed 1 base from V and 3 bases from J, with 1 base in between. The CDR3 sequence is 11 residues long. Germline V gives CDR1 LGHNT, CDR2 FRNRAP. The CDR3 bases are TGTGCTAGTGGTTTGGGCTACGAGCAGTACTTC. Translating it yields CASGLGYEQYF.